The 14 T cell receptor beta chains in this list originate from one sample, sequenced in a study of control samples from healthy donors and cancer patients. The assay was immunoSEQ multiplex PCR, and TCRdb's table has in-frame clones only and misses some. The table records about 120,000 clones, approximately 87% of them present only once. Sample: blood. Source of these receptors: a man aged 25 to 45 in good health.

The chain links TRBV27 to TRBJ2-7; 9 bases are a match to TRBD2. The junction had 5 bases not matched to a gene; V was cut back by 5 bases and J by 3 bases. CDR3 length: 14 residues. Germline V CDR1 and CDR2: MNHEY, SMNVEV (reference sequence). CDR3 protein: CASSRSGGFYEQYV. CDR3 nucleotide sequence: TGTGCCAGCAGTCGTAGCGGGGGATTCTACGAGCAGTACGTC.

The genes are TRBV24-1 and TRBJ1-2, with D maybe TRBD1 (5 bases). CDR3 length: 12 amino acids. From germline, CDR1 is KGHDR and CDR2 SFDVKD. Trimming cost V 8 bases and J 6 bases, with 12 bases left between them. In DNA, the CDR3 is TGTGCCACCAATGACCAGGGTGATGGCTACACCTTC. Translation: CATNDQGDGYTF.

This chain joins TRBV19 and TRBJ2-2; D is unclear. The germline V and J ends were trimmed by 2 bases and 0 bases, with 7 bases remaining between them. The CDR3 is made up of 15 amino acids. Germline CDR1 and CDR2: LNHDA and SQIVND (reference sequence). CDR3 nucleotides: TGTGCCAGTAGTATAAGGGTTTCGAACACCGGGGAGCTGTTTTTT. Amino acids: CASSIRVSNTGELFF.

The chain uses TRBV5-1 and TRBJ1-6, with D possibly TRBD1 on 5 matching bases. There are 15 residues in the CDR3. Germline CDR1 is SGHRS and CDR2 is YFSETQ. V was shortened by 4 bases and J by 3 bases, with 11 bases between the two germline ends. CDR3 in DNA: TGCGCCAGCAGCGCCGGGACCATCTATAATTCACCCCTCCACTTT. Amino acid sequence: CASSAGTIYNSPLHF. The full variable domain, in which reference TRBV5-1 and TRBJ1-6 provide the parts outside the CDR3, is KAGVTQTPRYLIKTRGQQVTLSCSPISGHRSVSWYQQTPGQGLQFLFEYFSETQRNKGNFPGRFSGRQFSNSRSEMNVSTLELGDSALYLCASSAGTIYNSPLHFGNGTRLTVT.

This clone was recorded once. The J gene is TRBJ1-5, the V gene TRBV24-1; no firm D call. This CDR3 is built from 12 residues. Germline values: CDR1 KGHDR, CDR2 SFDVKD. Between the trimmed V and J ends, which lost 1 base and 6 bases, there was a span of 3 bases. CDR3 DNA: TGTGCCACCAGTGATTTCGGTCAGCCCCAGCATTTT. Its protein is CATSDFGQPQHF.

The chain combines TRBV3-1 (or the pseudogene TRBV3-2) with TRBJ2-6; D is uncertain. This CDR3 spans 15 amino acids. The V and J ends lost 0 bases and 2 bases respectively, with 5 bases between them. Germline CDR1 is LGHDT and CDR2 is YNNKEL (reference sequence). The CDR3 region is CASSQDATGANVLTF. For the CDR3, the DNA is TGTGCCAGCAGCCAAGATGCTACTGGGGCCAACGTCCTGACTTTC.

The chain couples TRBV25-1 to TRBJ1-4, with 7 bases aligning to TRBD1. Germline loops: CDR1 MGHDK, CDR2 SYGVNS. This CDR3 spans 14 amino acids. Losses at the gene ends were 6 bases for V and 4 bases for J; bases not matched to a gene: 5. CDR3 sequence reads: CASSNRDSNEKLFF. The CDR3 DNA follows: TGTGCCAGCAGCAACCGGGACAGTAATGAAAAACTGTTTTTT.

The chain has TRBV10-2 and TRBJ2-7; tentative D call: TRBD2 (5 bases). Trimming left V 5 bases short and J 0 bases short, with 11 bases between. CDR1 is WSHSY, CDR2 SAAADI, per germline. The CDR3 spans 14 residues. CDR3 protein: CASSTARASYEQYF. The CDR3 DNA is TGCGCCAGCAGTACGGCGAGGGCCTCCTACGAGCAGTACTTC.

CDR3 coding DNA: TGTGCCAGCAGCTCTTCGACAGCGGACCGGGAGGGTACGCAGTATTTT. This codes for CASSSSTADREGTQYF. This chain joins TRBV3-1 (or the pseudogene TRBV3-2) and TRBJ2-3, with TRBD2 matching over 8 bases. The CDR3 extends over 16 amino acids. Germline CDR1 and CDR2: LGHDT and YNNKEL (reference sequence). The trim removed 5 bases at V and 8 bases at J, leaving 15 bases unmatched.

The chain has TRBV5-8 and TRBJ1-4, with D maybe TRBD1 (5 bases). V lost 1 base and J 8 bases, leaving 15 bases between the germline ends. This CDR3 spans 15 amino acids. CDR1 is SGHTS and CDR2 is YDEGEE in the germline V gene. The CDR3 DNA is TGTGCCAGCAGCTTGAGAGGGGAACTGGGAGAAAAACTGTTTTTT. Protein: CASSLRGELGEKLFF.

The chain employs TRBV5-8 and TRBJ1-2; D is ambiguous. The CDR3 runs to 14 residues. Germline V CDR1 and CDR2: SGHTS, YDEGEE. V lost 4 bases, J lost 3 bases, and 13 bases lay in between. CDR3 in amino acids: CASSKLGGDYGYTF. The CDR3 nucleotides are TGTGCCAGCAGCAAACTGGGTGGAGACTATGGCTACACCTTC.

This clone is a singleton in its sample. CDR3 protein: CASSLIETQGYTF. CDR3 nucleotides: TGTGCCAGCAGTTTGATCGAAACGCAGGGCTACACCTTC. The V gene is TRBV12-3 or TRBV12-4, the J gene TRBJ1-2; no definite D call. The CDR3 is 13 residues long. Trimming took off 3 bases at V and 8 bases at J, with 13 bases between the two ends.

This sequence joins TRBV28 and TRBJ1-4, with TRBD1 as a possible D gene (6 bases). The V end lost 6 bases, the J end lost 6 bases, and 14 bases lay between the germline ends. CDR3 length equals 14 residues. From germline, CDR1 is MDHEN and CDR2 SYDVKM. The CDR3 sequence: CASSPGTFYEKLFF. The CDR3 coding sequence is TGTGCCAGCAGCCCCGGGACATTTTATGAAAAACTGTTTTTT.

The rearrangement uses TRBV7-9 and TRBJ2-5; no clear D. Germline loops: CDR1 SEHNR, CDR2 FQNEAQ (reference sequence). CDR3 length equals 13 residues. The V gene lost 5 bases and the J gene lost 8 bases, with 15 bases spanning the gap. CDR3 in DNA: TGTGCCAGCAGCCCGAGTGAGGTCCATACCCAGTACTTC. Its protein product is CASSPSEVHTQYF.